The TCR beta chain under discussion was sequenced for a study of cytomegalovirus exposure and HLA in healthy donors. Across the study: The roughly 110 validation repertoires used the same platform as the approximately 700 first-cohort repertoires (as reported by a later analysis). General study points: A list of 150 or so TCR beta chains associated with cytomegalovirus was given.

Among the 120 or so subjects of the validation cohort, separate from the approximately 660-subject first cohort, were the donors. TCRdb keeps only in-frame clones here, not all; method: immunoSEQ multiplex PCR. The table lists under 350,000 clones, just over 85% of them singletons. Details on this clone: The antigen remains unidentified.

The V and J ends lost 1 base and 0 bases respectively, with 6 bases between them. Germline V gives CDR1 WNHNN, CDR2 SYGVQD (reference sequence). This CDR3 region has 15 residues. The rearrangement joins TRBV10-1 to TRBJ2-2; D is uncertain. The receptor was derived from a young woman in good health and CMV-seronegative. Sequenced input: PBMCs. The CDR3 DNA sequence: TGCGCCAGCAGTGAGTTCGACACGAACACCGGGGAGCTGTTTTTT. Its protein product is CASSEFDTNTGELFF.